This T cell receptor beta chain was sequenced during a study of identical twins. General study findings and limits: Where beta out-of-frame sequences were concerned, excess twin sharing was weaker.

A remark on this clonotype: Its antigen is currently unknown.

Addition of a universal primer site occurred through template switching, and cDNA carried unique molecular identifiers. TCRdb passed the 5' RACE reads through MiXCR, listing each CDR3 protein once. The table lists approximately 690,000 distinct CDR3 sequences, approximately 6.1% of them singletons. The specimen sequenced was naive T cells sorted from blood. This sequence was found in a man between 18 and 35 years old in good health.

The CDR3, as DNA: TGTGCCAGCAGAGCGGGGGCACTCATTAATTCACCCCTCCACTTT. It yields the protein CASRAGALINSPLHF. This chain joins TRBV6-1 and TRBJ1-6; possible D gene TRBD1, 6 bases. The CDR3 is 15 amino acids. V was clipped by 6 bases and J by 6 bases, with 15 bases between them. From germline, CDR1 is MNHNS and CDR2 SASEGT.